The 28 T cell receptor beta chains given below trace back to one sample, sequenced in a study of blood T cell repertoires in COVID-19. Assay used: immunoSEQ multiplex PCR; TCRdb lists only in-frame clones, some missing. The table shows some 200,000 clones, with roughly 80% occurring only once. Sequences were obtained from PBMCs or T cells enriched from blood (not recorded which). These receptor sequences come from a man aged 40-55 years who had recovered from COVID-19.

J is TRBJ2-1 and V is TRBV29-1; TRBD1 might be the D (5 bases). V dropped 3 bases and J dropped 4 bases, with 10 bases sitting between them. The CDR3 is 13 residues long. Germline V gene lookup returns CDR1 SQVTM and CDR2 ANQGSEA. The CDR3 sequence is CSVDRGRYNEQFF. The CDR3 DNA reads as TGCAGCGTTGATAGGGGCCGTTACAATGAGCAGTTCTTC.

V gene TRBV18 combines with J gene TRBJ2-1, with 7 bases aligning to TRBD2. Germline CDR1 is KGHSH and CDR2 is LQKENI. The CDR3 sequence is 15 residues long. J gave up 4 bases and V 3 bases, and 6 bases lay outside the gene matches. The CDR3 is CASSPPLAVYNEQFF. The CDR3 nucleotides read TGTGCCAGCTCACCTCCCCTAGCGGTTTACAATGAGCAGTTCTTC.

V usage is TRBV11-2 and J usage is TRBJ2-1, with 9 bases that match TRBD2. V gave up 0 bases and J gave up 9 bases; unmatched junction bases: 9. CDR3 length equals 16 residues. Per germline, CDR1 SGHAT and CDR2 FQNNGV. The CDR3 region has the DNA TGTGCCAGCAGCTTAGATCAGGCTAGCGGGATATCTGAGCAGTTCTTC. It encodes CASSLDQASGISEQFF. Full variable domain (rest looked up from reference TRBV11-2 and TRBJ2-1): EAGVAQSPRYKIIEKRQSVAFWCNPISGHATLYWYQQILGQGPKLLIQFQNNGVVDDSQLPKDRFSAERLKGVDSTLKIQPAKLEDSAVYLCASSLDQASGISEQFFGPGTRLTVL.

The chain joins TRBV12-3 or TRBV12-4 to TRBJ2-1, with D possibly being TRBD2 (6 bases). The CDR3 has 13 residues. V dropped 3 bases and J dropped 10 bases, with 13 bases sitting between them. The CDR3 coding sequence is TGTGCCAGCAGTTTGTGGGGGGAGGCGGAGCAGTTCTTC. It encodes CASSLWGEAEQFF.

The V call is TRBV12-3 or TRBV12-4, the J call TRBJ1-2; D is undetermined. Trimming left V 6 bases short and J 8 bases short, with 16 bases between. This CDR3 has 13 amino acids. The CDR3 loop is CASRSRFGEGYTF. Here the CDR3 DNA reads TGTGCCAGCAGATCTCGGTTTGGGGAGGGCTACACCTTC.

This chain uses TRBV5-1 with TRBJ2-5; tentatively, D is TRBD1 (6 bases). The germline CDR1 and CDR2 sequences are SGHRS and YFSETQ. V lost 1 base and J 2 bases, leaving 9 bases between the germline ends. This CDR3 contains 14 residues. The CDR3 loop is CASSLWQGQETQYF. For the CDR3, the DNA is TGCGCCAGCAGCTTGTGGCAGGGGCAAGAGACCCAGTACTTC.

This rearrangement joins TRBV11-3 to TRBJ2-5; no definite D call. Germline V gives CDR1 SGHNT, CDR2 YENEEA. CDR3 length equals 13 residues. V was clipped by 5 bases and J by 2 bases, with 9 bases between them. The CDR3 loop reads CASSRGKQETQYF. CDR3 nucleotides: TGTGCCAGCAGCCGAGGAAAGCAAGAGACCCAGTACTTC.

The chain carries TRBV6-5 and TRBJ2-7; no definite D call. V dropped 2 bases and J dropped 3 bases, with 5 bases sitting between them. CDR1 MNHEY and CDR2 SVGAGI come from the germline V gene. This CDR3 is built from 12 residues. The CDR3: CASSYDNYEQYV. The CDR3 nucleotides read TGTGCCAGCAGTTACGACAACTACGAGCAGTACGTC.

The chain is built from TRBV19 and TRBJ1-3; D remains ambiguous. Germline assignment: CDR1 LNHDA and CDR2 SQIVND (reference sequence). Between the trimmed V and J ends, which lost 6 bases and 0 bases, there was a span of 12 bases. The CDR3 loop spans 15 amino acids. CDR3 protein: CASSLDGSSGNTIYF. The CDR3 DNA follows: TGTGCCAGTAGCCTGGACGGGAGCTCTGGAAACACCATATATTTT. The whole variable domain, remainder taken from reference TRBV19 and TRBJ1-3, is DGGITQSPKYLFRKEGQNVTLSCEQNLNHDAMYWYRQDPGQGLRLIYYSQIVNDFQKGDIAEGYSVSREKKESFPLTVTSAQKNPTAFYLCASSLDGSSGNTIYFGEGSWLTVV.

The J gene is TRBJ1-3, the V gene TRBV28; tentatively, D is TRBD1 (5 bases). CDR1 MDHEN and CDR2 SYDVKM come from the germline V gene. CDR3 length: 15 residues. Trimming took 7 bases from V and 0 from J, leaving 13 bases between them. CDR3 amino acids: CASKQGLYSGNTIYF. In DNA form, the CDR3 reads TGTGCCAGCAAGCAGGGCCTTTACTCTGGAAACACCATATATTTT.

The chain combines TRBV2 with TRBJ1-1; D not certain. Germline V CDR1 and CDR2: SNHLY, FYNNEI. The CDR3 totals 12 residues. V gave up 4 bases and J gave up 3 bases, with 6 bases separating them. Written as DNA, the CDR3 is TGTGCCAGCAGTGGGGAGGACACTGAAGCTTTCTTT. Translating it yields CASSGEDTEAFF.

This rearrangement joins TRBV5-4 to TRBJ1-2, with 8 bases that match TRBD1. This CDR3 comprises 14 residues. Germline values: CDR1 SGHNT, CDR2 YYREEE (reference sequence). With V trimmed by 4 bases and J by 3 bases, 5 bases remained unmatched. The CDR3 reads CASSAETGDYGYTF. For the CDR3, the DNA is TGTGCCAGCAGCGCTGAGACAGGGGACTATGGCTACACCTTC. Variable domain in full (rest from reference TRBV5-4 and TRBJ1-2): ETGVTQSPTHLIKTRGQQVTLRCSSQSGHNTVSWYQQALGQGPQFIFQYYREEENGRGNFPPRFSGLQFPNYSSELNVNALELDDSALYLCASSAETGDYGYTFGSGTRLTVV.

CDR3 in DNA: TGTGCCAGCAGGTTTCAGGGGGGAGGAACTGAAGCTTTCTTT. Protein sequence: CASRFQGGGTEAFF. This sequence joins TRBV11-2 and TRBJ1-1; the match to TRBD1 covers 7 bases. Germline values: CDR1 SGHAT, CDR2 FQNNGV. The CDR3 length is 14 residues. V lost 6 bases, J lost 5 bases, and 9 bases stayed unmatched.

This clone was recorded only once. V is TRBV2 and J is TRBJ2-3, with D possibly being TRBD1 (5 bases). Looked up from germline, CDR1 is SNHLY and CDR2 is FYNNEI. The CDR3 runs to 14 residues. V was shortened by 7 bases and J by 3 bases, with 14 bases between the two germline ends. Here the CDR3 reads CASTLGQGTDTQYF. In DNA, the CDR3 is TGTGCCAGCACCTTGGGGCAGGGAACAGATACGCAGTATTTT.

J is TRBJ2-5 and V is TRBV5-1; D is possibly TRBD2 (5 bases). V was clipped by 0 bases and J by 2 bases, with 20 bases between them. CDR1 and CDR2 (germline): SGHRS, YFSETQ. The CDR3 sequence is 18 residues long. The CDR3 region has the DNA TGCGCCAGCAGCTTGGAAACCTTCCGGACGGGAAGACAAGAGACCCAGTACTTC. Protein product: CASSLETFRTGRQETQYF.

The V gene is TRBV30, the J gene TRBJ2-1; 7 bases match TRBD1. Per germline, CDR1 GTSNPN and CDR2 SVGIG (reference sequence). The junction had 4 bases not matched to a gene; V was cut back by 0 bases and J by 11 bases. This CDR3 has 12 amino acids. For the CDR3, the DNA is TGTGCCTGGAGTGTACTGGGACAGCAGCAGTTCTTC. Amino acid sequence: CAWSVLGQQQFF.

The genes are TRBV19 and TRBJ1-3; no clear D gene. The CDR3 sequence is 14 residues long. The V and J ends lost 5 bases and 0 bases respectively, with 8 bases between them. From germline, CDR1 is LNHDA and CDR2 SQIVND (reference sequence). This CDR3 reads CASSSPFSGNTIYF. For the CDR3, the DNA is TGTGCCAGTAGTTCTCCCTTCTCTGGAAACACCATATATTTT. The whole variable domain, remainder taken from reference TRBV19 and TRBJ1-3, is DGGITQSPKYLFRKEGQNVTLSCEQNLNHDAMYWYRQDPGQGLRLIYYSQIVNDFQKGDIAEGYSVSREKKESFPLTVTSAQKNPTAFYLCASSSPFSGNTIYFGEGSWLTVV.

This chain uses TRBV10-3 with TRBJ1-5; D is ambiguous. CDR1 is ENHRY and CDR2 is SYGVKD in the germline V gene. Trimming stripped 4 bases from V and 2 bases from J, with 15 bases between. There are 16 residues in the CDR3. The CDR3 loop is CAISVNGMGGNQPQHF. The CDR3 DNA is TGTGCCATCAGTGTTAACGGAATGGGAGGCAATCAGCCCCAGCATTTT.

The chain recombines TRBV9 with TRBJ2-7; TRBD1 is a possible D gene (5 bases). The V end lost 2 bases, the J end lost 3 bases, and 12 bases lay between the germline ends. There are 14 residues in the CDR3. The germline V gene encodes CDR1 SGDLS and CDR2 YYNGEE. The DNA for the CDR3 is TGTGCCAGCAGCGTGGTGGACACAGACTACGAGCAGTACTTC. Translation: CASSVVDTDYEQYF.

V is TRBV9 and J is TRBJ1-1; D is uncertain. CDR1 and CDR2 from the germline V gene are SGDLS and YYNGEE. V lost 0 bases to trimming and J lost 0 bases, with 6 bases between them. The CDR3 length is 14 residues. In DNA, the CDR3 is TGTGCCAGCAGCGTAGAGCCCCTGAACACTGAAGCTTTCTTT. It codes for CASSVEPLNTEAFF.

This sequence joins TRBV7-3 and TRBJ2-1, with D perhaps matching TRBD2 (6 bases). CDR1 is SGHTA, CDR2 FQGTGA, per germline. The V gene lost 5 bases and the J gene lost 8 bases, with 16 bases spanning the gap. CDR3 length: 14 amino acids. CDR3 DNA sequence: TGTGCCAGCAGCCCTGATGGAGGGGAGGATGAGCAGTTCTTC. Its translation is CASSPDGGEDEQFF. Full variable domain (rest looked up from reference TRBV7-3 and TRBJ2-1): GAGVSQTPSNKVTEKGKYVELRCDPISGHTALYWYRQSLGQGPEFLIYFQGTGAADDSGLPNDRFFAVRPEGSVSTLKIQRTERGDSAVYLCASSPDGGEDEQFFGPGTRLTVL.

The gene calls are TRBV11-1 and TRBJ2-2, with D perhaps matching TRBD2 (6 bases). V gave up 1 base and J gave up 6 bases, with 15 bases separating them. Looked up from germline, CDR1 is SGHAT and CDR2 is FQDESV (reference sequence). The CDR3 runs 16 residues. CDR3 sequence: CASSLVGGKQAGELFF. The CDR3 nucleotides are TGTGCCAGCAGCTTAGTTGGCGGGAAACAAGCCGGGGAGCTGTTTTTT. The full variable domain, completed using reference TRBV11-1 and TRBJ2-2, is EAEVAQSPRYKITEKSQAVAFWCDPISGHATLYWYRQILGQGPELLVQFQDESVVDDSQLPKDRFSAERLKGVDSTLKIQPAELGDSAMYLCASSLVGGKQAGELFFGEGSRLTVL.

V gene TRBV28 combines with J gene TRBJ1-1, with D uncertain. This CDR3 spans 12 amino acids. V shed 7 bases and J shed 13 bases, with 19 bases lying between them. Germline V gene data show CDR1 as MDHEN and CDR2 as SYDVKM. The CDR3 DNA sequence: TGTGCCAGCATTGGCCCATTGGCGGGAAGTTTCTTT. Residues: CASIGPLAGSFF.

The chain couples TRBV7-2 to TRBJ2-7; 7 bases fit TRBD1. V shed 3 bases, J shed 6 bases, and the junction held 8 bases outside the gene matches. The CDR3 totals 14 residues. CDR1 is SGHTA, CDR2 FQGNSA, per germline. This CDR3 is CASSLTDRVGEQYF. The CDR3 nucleotides read TGTGCCAGCAGCTTGACAGACAGGGTCGGCGAGCAGTACTTC.

The chain uses TRBV6-2 or TRBV6-3 and TRBJ2-7; 8 bases are shared with TRBD2. The junction had 11 bases not matched to a gene; V was cut back by 5 bases and J by 2 bases. This CDR3 has 16 amino acids. Germline loops: CDR1 MNHEY, CDR2 SVGEGT. CDR3 in amino acids: CASSTPGLAVPYEQYF. CDR3 DNA sequence: TGTGCCAGCAGTACCCCTGGACTAGCAGTTCCCTACGAGCAGTACTTC.

This chain connects TRBV4-2 to TRBJ2-1; 7 bases are shared with TRBD2. V lost 4 bases to trimming and J lost 8 bases; unmatched junction nucleotides: 11. From germline, CDR1 is LGHNA and CDR2 YNFKEQ. This CDR3 has 15 residues. The DNA of the CDR3 is TGTGCCAGCAGCCCTTTTGCGGGGAGGGCCGATGAGCAGTTCTTC. Its translation is CASSPFAGRADEQFF.

The chain has TRBV7-2 and TRBJ2-5; 9 bases line up with TRBD1. Germline assignment: CDR1 SGHTA and CDR2 FQGNSA. The J segment lost 5 bases and the V segment lost 1 base, leaving 14 bases of the junction unmatched. The CDR3 covers 18 residues. Here the CDR3 DNA reads TGTGCCAGCAGCTTAGGGTCTGGTAGGGGACAGGGTGGCGAGACCCAGTACTTC. Encoded protein: CASSLGSGRGQGGETQYF.

The chain has TRBV30 and TRBJ1-2; possible D gene TRBD1, 6 bases. CDR3 size: 13 residues. Germline V CDR1 and CDR2: GTSNPN, SVGIG (reference sequence). Trimming shortened V by 0 bases and J by 8 bases, and 13 bases separated the two germline ends. The DNA of the CDR3 is TGTGCCTGGAGTGTAGGGGGGGCGGGAGGCTACACCTTC. Amino acids: CAWSVGGAGGYTF. Using reference TRBV30 and TRBJ1-2 for the parts outside the CDR3, the full variable domain is SQTIHQWPATLVQPVGSPLSLECTVEGTSNPNLYWYRQAAGRGLQLLFYSVGIGQISSEVPQNLSASRPQDRQFILSSKKLLLSDSGFYLCAWSVGGAGGYTFGSGTRLTVV.